This T cell receptor (beta chain) was identified during a study of cytomegalovirus exposure and HLA in healthy donors. The PCR had 60 Vbeta and 13 Jbeta primers. The protocol was immunoSEQ multiplex PCR, while the TCRdb copy is restricted to in-frame clones and leaves out a portion. The sample carries roughly 160,000 clones, more than 80% recorded once. After removal of 0 bases from V and 2 bases from J, the junction contained 3 bases not matched to a gene. Germline CDR1 SGHRS, CDR2 YFSETQ. The CDR3 runs 15 residues. This rearrangement joins TRBV5-1 to TRBJ2-5; 8 nucleotides match TRBD1. The material sequenced was PBMCs. This clonotype was obtained from a male donor in good health and CMV-seronegative. As DNA, the CDR3 is TGCGCCAGCAGCTTGGTACAGGGGGGTCAAGAGACCCAGTACTTC. Protein: CASSLVQGGQETQYF.